This T cell receptor beta chain emerged from a study of blood T cells in healthy people across ages. CDR3 length: 17 residues. In germline, CDR1 is MNHEY, CDR2 SMNVEV (reference sequence). V trimming: 6 bases; J trimming: 0 bases; junction bases outside the gene matches: 7. Combining a sample-barcoded 5' primer with a J-beta primer mix, a second PCR ran for roughly 6 to 12 cycles. MiXCR, applied by TCRdb to the 5' RACE reads, yields one record per CDR3 protein. The sample includes hundreds of thousands of distinct CDR3 sequences, under 65% of them seen just once. This clonotype originated in a man aged 55 to 70 in good health. The sequenced sample was blood. The rearrangement uses TRBV27 and TRBJ2-6; 8 bases line up with TRBD1. The DNA of the CDR3 is TGTGCCAGCAGCAGTACAGGGGGGATCTCTGGGGCCAACGTCCTGACTTTC. It codes for CASSSTGGISGANVLTF.